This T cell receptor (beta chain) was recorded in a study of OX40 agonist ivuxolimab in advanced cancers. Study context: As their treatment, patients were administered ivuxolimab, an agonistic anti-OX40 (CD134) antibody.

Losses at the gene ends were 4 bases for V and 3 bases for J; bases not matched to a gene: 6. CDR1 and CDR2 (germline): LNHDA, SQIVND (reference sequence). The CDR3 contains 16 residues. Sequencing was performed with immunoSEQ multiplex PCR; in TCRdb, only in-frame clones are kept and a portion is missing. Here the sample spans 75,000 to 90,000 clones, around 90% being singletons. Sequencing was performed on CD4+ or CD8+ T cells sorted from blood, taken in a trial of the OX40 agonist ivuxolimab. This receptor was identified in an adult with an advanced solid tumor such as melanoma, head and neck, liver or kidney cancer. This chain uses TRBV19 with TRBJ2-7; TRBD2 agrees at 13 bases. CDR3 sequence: CASSTTRLAGGYEQYF. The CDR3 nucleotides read TGTGCCAGTAGTACTACCCGACTAGCGGGAGGCTACGAGCAGTACTTC.